These 15 T cell receptor beta chains were all obtained from the same sample, sequenced in a study of blood T cell repertoires in COVID-19. Data came from immunoSEQ multiplex PCR; TCRdb stores just in-frame clones and leaves some out. The sample lists around 170,000 clones, roughly nine tenths occurring once. The sample consisted of peripheral blood. Every receptor here comes from a woman in her thirties with active or convalescent COVID-19.

There are a few counts of this clone. The V gene is TRBV10-3, the J gene TRBJ1-6; 10 bases map to TRBD1. Germline V gene lookup returns CDR1 ENHRY and CDR2 SYGVKD. Trimming removed 5 bases from V and 9 bases from J; junction bases left unmatched: 7. CDR3 length equals 15 residues. The CDR3 loop reads CAISYDRDRGSPLHF. CDR3 in DNA: TGTGCCATCAGTTACGACCGGGACAGGGGTTCACCCCTCCACTTT.

This chain uses TRBV6-5 with TRBJ2-5; 7 bases match TRBD2. V lost 4 bases, J lost 0 bases, and 8 bases stayed unmatched. Germline V gene lookup returns CDR1 MNHEY and CDR2 SVGAGI. This CDR3 spans 16 amino acids. The CDR3 reads CASSSAGAGDQETQYF. The DNA for the CDR3 is TGTGCCAGCAGTTCTGCCGGCGCGGGGGACCAAGAGACCCAGTACTTC.

V gene TRBV2 combines with J gene TRBJ1-4; D ambiguous. Germline-derived CDR1 and CDR2 are SNHLY and FYNNEI. V was cut by 3 bases and J by 8 bases, with 10 bases left in between. CDR3 size: 13 residues. As DNA, the CDR3 is TGTGCCAGCAGTGAGCGAGGGCGCGAAAAACTGTTTTTT. This codes for CASSERGREKLFF.

The V and J genes are TRBV14 and TRBJ2-7, with 7 bases fitting TRBD1. Germline loops: CDR1 SGHDN, CDR2 FVKESK. Losses at the gene ends were 3 bases for V and 0 bases for J; bases not matched to a gene: 5. The CDR3 totals 15 residues. CDR3 coding DNA: TGTGCCAGCAGCCAGGACAGGATCAGCTCCTACGAGCAGTACTTC. Its protein is CASSQDRISSYEQYF.

This rearrangement joins TRBV7-9 to TRBJ2-5, with D perhaps matching TRBD2 (6 bases). Germline lookup yields CDR1 SEHNR and CDR2 FQNEAQ (reference sequence). This CDR3 has 14 amino acids. Trimming removed 10 bases at V and 4 bases at J, with 19 bases between. The CDR3 bases are TGTGCCACCAAAAGGGGCGGGGAACGAGAGACCCAGTACTTC. Translated, it gives CATKRGGERETQYF.

The V call is TRBV2, the J call TRBJ2-3, with 8 bases that match TRBD2. Trimming at V came to 6 bases and at J to 2 bases, leaving 13 bases not matched to a gene. Germline values: CDR1 SNHLY, CDR2 FYNNEI. CDR3 length: 17 residues. The CDR3 region is CASSQTYSGAHTDTQYF. For the CDR3, the DNA is TGTGCCAGCAGCCAAACCTATAGCGGGGCACACACAGATACGCAGTATTTT.

This rearrangement joins TRBV28 to TRBJ1-2, with D tentatively TRBD1 (6 bases). The length of the CDR3 is 14 residues. V was cut by 2 bases and J by 8 bases, with 15 bases left in between. CDR1 and CDR2 (germline): MDHEN, SYDVKM. The CDR3 coding sequence is TGTGCCAGCAGTTTAGCGACCCTACAGGGAGGCTACACCTTC. Protein product: CASSLATLQGGYTF.

This rearrangement joins TRBV4-1 to TRBJ1-4; D unresolved. Per germline, CDR1 MGHRA and CDR2 YSYEKL. Trimming removed 1 base from V and 5 bases from J, with 11 bases in between. This CDR3 is 15 amino acids long. CDR3 in DNA: TGCGCCAGCAGCCAAGGGCGGCCGGAGAATGAAAAACTGTTTTTT. It specifies CASSQGRPENEKLFF.

This clone was observed once. The J gene is TRBJ2-1, the V gene TRBV5-1; 10 bases are a match to TRBD2. The CDR3 spans 15 residues. The trim removed 6 bases at V and 6 bases at J, leaving 9 bases unmatched. Per the germline V gene, CDR1 is SGHRS and CDR2 is YFSETQ. The CDR3 coding sequence is TGCGCCAGCACCTTCGTTACTAGCGGGGCCAATGAGCAGTTCTTC. This encodes CASTFVTSGANEQFF.

The rearrangement uses TRBV3-1 (or the pseudogene TRBV3-2) and TRBJ1-6; D ambiguous. CDR3 length: 14 residues. V gave up 1 base and J gave up 8 bases, with 9 bases separating them. Germline V gives CDR1 LGHDT, CDR2 YNNKEL (reference sequence). The CDR3 region has the DNA TGTGCCAGCAGCCAAGGCCCGCGGGATTCACCCCTCCACTTT. It is translated as CASSQGPRDSPLHF.

V is TRBV19 and J is TRBJ1-2; perhaps TRBD1 as D (5 bases). The V and J ends lost 8 bases and 2 bases respectively, with 21 bases between them. The CDR3 length is 16 residues. Germline lookup yields CDR1 LNHDA and CDR2 SQIVND (reference sequence). In DNA form, the CDR3 reads TGTGCCAGTCTTAAGGGGCAGTCAGGATACAACTATGGCTACACCTTC. It translates to CASLKGQSGYNYGYTF.

V usage is TRBV5-6 and J usage is TRBJ1-2; 7 positions match TRBD1. V was pared by 0 bases and J by 2 bases, with 7 bases of the junction left unmatched. The length of the CDR3 is 16 residues. CDR1 is SGHDT and CDR2 is YYEEEE in the germline V gene. The CDR3 DNA is TGTGCCAGCAGCTTGGGGACAGGAAGGGCGAACTATGGCTACACCTTC. Protein sequence: CASSLGTGRANYGYTF.

V usage is TRBV19 and J usage is TRBJ1-1; TRBD1 agrees at 8 bases. This CDR3 contains 13 residues. Looked up from germline, CDR1 is LNHDA and CDR2 is SQIVND (reference sequence). The junction had 7 bases not matched to a gene; V was cut back by 4 bases and J by 9 bases. Written as DNA, the CDR3 is TGTGCCAGTAGTACGTGGGACAGGAACAAAGCTTTCTTT. This sequence encodes CASSTWDRNKAFF. The full variable domain, its missing parts supplied by reference TRBV19 and TRBJ1-1, is DGGITQSPKYLFRKEGQNVTLSCEQNLNHDAMYWYRQDPGQGLRLIYYSQIVNDFQKGDIAEGYSVSREKKESFPLTVTSAQKNPTAFYLCASSTWDRNKAFFGQGTRLTVV.

CDR3 in amino acids: CASSLSRTGGRETQYF. Here the CDR3 DNA reads TGTGCCAGCAGTTTATCTAGGACAGGGGGCAGGGAGACCCAGTACTTC. The chain couples TRBV27 to TRBJ2-5, with 11 bases that match TRBD1. V shed 0 bases, J shed 5 bases, and the junction held 5 bases outside the gene matches. Germline V lookup: CDR1 MNHEY, CDR2 SMNVEV (reference sequence). The CDR3 has 16 amino acids.

The genes are TRBV6-6 and TRBJ1-1; 8 bases map to TRBD1. Per germline, CDR1 MNHNY and CDR2 SVGAGI (reference sequence). This CDR3 spans 13 amino acids. With V trimmed by 2 bases and J by 6 bases, 2 bases remained unmatched. The CDR3 region is CASSYRDRPEAFF. The CDR3 nucleotides are TGTGCCAGCAGTTACCGGGACAGGCCTGAAGCTTTCTTT.